This T cell receptor (beta chain) was identified in a study of regulatory T cells in long-lasting Graves disease. Documented time point: newly diagnosed GD, antithyroid drugs for less than 3 months. Scientists built the TCR library using RNA that was extracted from PBMCs. This clonotype was counted many times. In building TCR beta libraries, iRepertoire HTBI primers were used together with Arm-PCR of CDR3 regions. Each CDR3 protein gets one entry after TCRdb re-called the multiplex PCR reads with MiXCR. Among around 400,000 distinct CDR3 sequences listed, less than 20% were seen once. Germline V gene lookup returns CDR1 DFQATT and CDR2 SNEGSKA (reference sequence). The CDR3 has 11 residues. The V end lost 2 bases, the J end lost 4 bases, and 5 bases lay between the germline ends.

This receptor was taken from a female donor with Graves disease. Sequenced here: peripheral blood mononuclear cells (PBMCs), sampled at new diagnosis, from a patient treated with antithyroid drugs. The V and J genes are TRBV20-1 and TRBJ1-1, with D unresolved. The CDR3 loop reads CSARWTTEAFF. DNA for the CDR3: TGCAGTGCTAGATGGACCACTGAAGCTTTCTTT.